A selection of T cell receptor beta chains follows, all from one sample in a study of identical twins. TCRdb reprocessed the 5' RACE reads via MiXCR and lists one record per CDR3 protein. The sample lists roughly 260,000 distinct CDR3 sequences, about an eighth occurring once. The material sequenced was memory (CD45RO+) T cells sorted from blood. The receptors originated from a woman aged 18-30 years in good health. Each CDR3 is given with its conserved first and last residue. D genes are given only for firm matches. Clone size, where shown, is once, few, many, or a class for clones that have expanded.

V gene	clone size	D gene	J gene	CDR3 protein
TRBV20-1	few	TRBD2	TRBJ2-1	CSAPLWGGSSYNEQFF
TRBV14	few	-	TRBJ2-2	CASSQQYTGELFF
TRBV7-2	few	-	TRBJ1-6	CASSLEAGRSPLHF
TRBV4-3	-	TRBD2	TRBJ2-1	CALAGGPENEQFF
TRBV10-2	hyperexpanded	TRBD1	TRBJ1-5	CASRGQIMDQPQHF
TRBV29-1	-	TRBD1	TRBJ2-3	CSVKQGNTDTQYF
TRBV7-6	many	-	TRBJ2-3	CASSLGTFTTDTQYF
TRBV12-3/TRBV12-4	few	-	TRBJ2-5	CASREGVETQYF
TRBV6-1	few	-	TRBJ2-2	CASTPGIRRSIGELFF
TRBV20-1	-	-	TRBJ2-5	CSAWTKETQYF
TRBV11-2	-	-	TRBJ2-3	CASRGVGVTQYF
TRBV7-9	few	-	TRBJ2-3	CASSLEGADTQYF
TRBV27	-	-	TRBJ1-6	CASSPGYSPLHF
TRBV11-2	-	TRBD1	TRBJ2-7	CASSFGQDLYEQYF
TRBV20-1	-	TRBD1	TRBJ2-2	CSAPGTAYTGELFF
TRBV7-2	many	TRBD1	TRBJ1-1	CASSPPGGRGEAFF
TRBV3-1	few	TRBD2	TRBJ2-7	CASSQTGTSGSSRYYEQYF
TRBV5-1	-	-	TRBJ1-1	CASSLWTVRGPEAFF
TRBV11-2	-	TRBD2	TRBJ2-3	CASSEGVAGGQGDTQYF
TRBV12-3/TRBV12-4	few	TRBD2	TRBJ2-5	CASSLARGSGVQETQYF
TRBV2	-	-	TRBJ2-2	CASSVAAGELFF
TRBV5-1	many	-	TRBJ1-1	CASSLGWANTEAFF
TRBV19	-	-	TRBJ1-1	CASSSDRWVTEAFF
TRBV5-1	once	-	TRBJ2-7	CASSLEFWGGGYDEQYF
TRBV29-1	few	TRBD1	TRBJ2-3	CSTSGTGGKDTQYF
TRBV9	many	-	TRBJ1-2	CASSVGSNYGYTF
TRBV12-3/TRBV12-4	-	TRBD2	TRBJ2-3	CASSLLAGRTDTQYF
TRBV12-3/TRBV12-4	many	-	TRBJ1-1	CASSRQVEAFF
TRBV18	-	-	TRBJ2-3	CASSPVGGRDTQYF
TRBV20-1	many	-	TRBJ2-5	CSARWMGTSQETQYF
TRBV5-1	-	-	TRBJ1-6	CASADQGPYNTPLHF
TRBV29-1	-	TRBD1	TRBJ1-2	CSVEDPGQGNGYTF
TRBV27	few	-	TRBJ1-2	CASSRGVKMGGYTF
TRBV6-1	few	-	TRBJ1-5	CASSEGQINQPQHF
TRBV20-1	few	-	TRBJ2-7	CSASYGTRFSEQYF